The 16 T cell receptor beta chains listed next were all sequenced from one sample in a study of T cell responses to AZD1222 COVID-19 vaccine. Only in-frame clones appear in the TCRdb table, and some are missing; sequencing was by immunoSEQ multiplex PCR. The sample contains roughly 100,000 clones, roughly 86% of which appear only once. The source was peripheral blood, collected 28 days after the second AZD1222 dose. Receptors were obtained from an adult who received the AZD1222 COVID-19 vaccine.

This clone was seen once. This chain joins TRBV11-1 and TRBJ1-6, with D perhaps TRBD1 (5 bases). Germline assignment: CDR1 SGHAT and CDR2 FQDESV (reference sequence). V lost 3 bases to trimming and J lost 7 bases, with 13 bases between them. CDR3 length: 15 residues. As DNA, the CDR3 is TGTGCCAGCAGCTTCACCGGGACTAAAAATTCACCCCTCCACTTT. This codes for CASSFTGTKNSPLHF.

Only one count was recorded for this clone. This rearrangement joins TRBV7-9 to TRBJ1-5; 12 positions match TRBD1. Germline CDR1 SEHNR, CDR2 FQNEAQ (reference sequence). The V gene end was trimmed by 4 bases and the J gene end by 1 base; junction bases not matched to a gene: 8. The CDR3 spans 18 residues. Here the CDR3 reads CASSSYGTGGDSNQPQHF. CDR3 DNA sequence: TGTGCCAGCAGCTCGTATGGGACAGGGGGCGACAGCAATCAGCCCCAGCATTTT.

The chain has TRBV4-1 and TRBJ1-2; 7 bases match TRBD1. Per germline, CDR1 MGHRA and CDR2 YSYEKL. The ends lost 3 bases at V and 2 bases at J; junction bases unmatched: 6. There are 15 residues in the CDR3. The CDR3 is CASSHLDRANYGYTF. The CDR3 nucleotides are TGCGCCAGCAGCCATCTAGACAGGGCGAACTATGGCTACACCTTC.

The gene calls are TRBV6-5 and TRBJ1-1; no clear D gene. The CDR3 has 14 residues. The V end was cut by 3 bases, the J end by 5 bases, with 13 bases between. Germline loops: CDR1 MNHEY, CDR2 SVGAGI. Here the CDR3 reads CASSYRGGRTEAFF. In DNA form, the CDR3 reads TGTGCCAGCAGTTATCGGGGAGGAAGGACTGAAGCTTTCTTT.

This chain uses TRBV28 with TRBJ2-1; weak D call: TRBD2 (6 bases). The CDR3 spans 15 residues. Germline CDR1 and CDR2: MDHEN and SYDVKM. V was trimmed by 9 bases and J by 7 bases, leaving 22 bases between them. CDR3 protein: CASHRGGLTVNEQFF. DNA of the CDR3: TGTGCCAGTCATCGTGGAGGGCTCACAGTAAATGAGCAGTTCTTC. Based on the CDR3 plus reference TRBV28 and TRBJ2-1, the full variable domain is DVKVTQSSRYLVKRTGEKVFLECVQDMDHENMFWYRQDPGLGLRLIYFSYDVKMKEKGDIPEGYSVSREKKERFSLILESASTNQTSMYLCASHRGGLTVNEQFFGPGTRLTVL.

As DNA, the CDR3 is TGTGCCAGCAGCCGGGGACAGGGGAACTACGGTGAGCAGTTCTTC. It yields the protein CASSRGQGNYGEQFF. The genes are TRBV5-4 and TRBJ2-1; TRBD1 agrees at 10 bases. V lost 4 bases and J lost 9; bases outside the gene matches: 10. The germline CDR1 and CDR2 sequences are SGHNT and YYREEE (reference sequence). The CDR3 covers 15 residues. Full variable domain (remainder filled in from reference TRBV5-4 and TRBJ2-1): ETGVTQSPTHLIKTRGQQVTLRCSSQSGHNTVSWYQQALGQGPQFIFQYYREEENGRGNFPPRFSGLQFPNYSSELNVNALELDDSALYLCASSRGQGNYGEQFFGPGTRLTVL.

V usage is TRBV4-1 and J usage is TRBJ1-3; no clear D gene. This CDR3 region has 13 residues. Germline values: CDR1 MGHRA, CDR2 YSYEKL. The ends were cut back, 4 bases at V and 5 bases at J, with 9 bases in the middle. The CDR3 protein is CASSPEARNTIYF. The CDR3 coding sequence is TGCGCCAGCAGCCCTGAAGCCCGAAACACCATATATTTT.

This chain links TRBV5-1 with TRBJ2-2, with a possible D match to TRBD1 (5 bases). V was shortened by 0 bases and J by 1 base, with 10 bases between the two germline ends. Germline V gene data show CDR1 as SGHRS and CDR2 as YFSETQ. CDR3 size: 16 residues. The CDR3 DNA is TGCGCCAGCAGCTTGGACCTGGGGCTGAACACCGGGGAGCTGTTTTTT. Translation: CASSLDLGLNTGELFF.

The rearrangement joins TRBV20-1 to TRBJ2-1, with TRBD1 as a possible D gene (6 bases). CDR3 length: 14 residues. V lost 3 bases and J lost 7, with 16 bases in between. The germline CDR1 and CDR2 sequences are DFQATT and SNEGSKA (reference sequence). The CDR3 reads CSASKETGLNEQFF. The CDR3 bases are TGCAGTGCTAGTAAAGAAACAGGGCTGAATGAGCAGTTCTTC.

This clone has only one observation. Here the CDR3 reads CASSIVPQRNTEAFF. Here the CDR3 DNA reads TGTGCCAGTAGTATAGTCCCACAAAGGAACACTGAAGCTTTCTTT. This chain uses TRBV19 with TRBJ1-1; D uncertain. The CDR3 spans 15 residues. CDR1 and CDR2 (germline): LNHDA, SQIVND (reference sequence). V was clipped by 1 base and J by 1 base, with 10 bases between them.

The chain is built from TRBV5-1 and TRBJ2-7, with 10 bases lining up with TRBD2. The CDR3 contains 15 residues. V shed 0 bases, J shed 5 bases, and the junction held 5 bases outside the gene matches. Germline values: CDR1 SGHRS, CDR2 YFSETQ. The CDR3 DNA is TGCGCCAGCAGCTTGGACCTAGCGGGAGTAAACGAGCAGTACTTC. It specifies CASSLDLAGVNEQYF.

This rearrangement joins TRBV2 to TRBJ1-5; D unresolved. CDR3 size: 15 residues. The ends were cut back, 4 bases at V and 0 bases at J, with 10 bases in the middle. CDR1 is SNHLY and CDR2 is FYNNEI in the germline V gene. Here the CDR3 reads CASSVEAGSNQPQHF. In DNA form, the CDR3 reads TGTGCCAGCAGTGTAGAGGCAGGTAGCAATCAGCCCCAGCATTTT. Complete variable domain (other parts from reference TRBV2 and TRBJ1-5): EPEVTQTPSHQVTQMGQEVILRCVPISNHLYFYWYRQILGQKVEFLVSFYNNEISEKSEIFDDQFSVERPDGSNFTLKIRSTKLEDSAMYFCASSVEAGSNQPQHFGDGTRLSIL.

The chain joins TRBV24-1 to TRBJ2-1; D is tentatively TRBD1 or TRBD2 (6 bases each). The germline V and J ends were trimmed by 0 bases and 9 bases, with 20 bases remaining between them. Germline values: CDR1 KGHDR, CDR2 SFDVKD. CDR3 length: 17 amino acids. The chain's CDR3 is CATSDLPLAPRGGEQFF. CDR3 coding DNA: TGTGCCACCAGTGATTTGCCTCTAGCGCCCAGGGGCGGTGAGCAGTTCTTC.

The V call is TRBV5-5, the J call TRBJ2-5, with D tentatively TRBD2 (5 bases). The V end lost 4 bases, the J end lost 5 bases, and 18 bases lay between the germline ends. This CDR3 region has 15 residues. The V gene's germline CDR1 is SGHKS and CDR2 YYEKEE (reference sequence). CDR3 sequence reads: CASSQTARGTETQYF. As DNA, the CDR3 is TGTGCCAGCAGCCAGACCGCCCGGGGTACGGAGACCCAGTACTTC.

The chain couples TRBV2 to TRBJ1-6; D remains ambiguous. Germline lookup yields CDR1 SNHLY and CDR2 FYNNEI. V lost 4 bases to trimming and J lost 6 bases, with 13 bases between them. The CDR3 sequence is 15 residues long. The CDR3 loop reads CASSGPGGSNSPLHF. In DNA, the CDR3 is TGTGCCAGCAGTGGTCCGGGAGGGAGTAATTCACCCCTCCACTTT.

V and J are TRBV19 and TRBJ1-1; TRBD1 matches 8 bases. CDR3 length: 15 amino acids. The germline V gene has CDR1 LNHDA and CDR2 SQIVND (reference sequence). V trimming: 0 bases; J trimming: 2 bases; junction bases outside the gene matches: 2. The CDR3, as DNA: TGTGCCAGTAGTATAGATACAGGGGGAAACACTGAAGCTTTCTTT. It specifies CASSIDTGGNTEAFF. Filled out from reference TRBV19 and TRBJ1-1, the complete variable domain reads DGGITQSPKYLFRKEGQNVTLSCEQNLNHDAMYWYRQDPGQGLRLIYYSQIVNDFQKGDIAEGYSVSREKKESFPLTVTSAQKNPTAFYLCASSIDTGGNTEAFFGQGTRLTVV.